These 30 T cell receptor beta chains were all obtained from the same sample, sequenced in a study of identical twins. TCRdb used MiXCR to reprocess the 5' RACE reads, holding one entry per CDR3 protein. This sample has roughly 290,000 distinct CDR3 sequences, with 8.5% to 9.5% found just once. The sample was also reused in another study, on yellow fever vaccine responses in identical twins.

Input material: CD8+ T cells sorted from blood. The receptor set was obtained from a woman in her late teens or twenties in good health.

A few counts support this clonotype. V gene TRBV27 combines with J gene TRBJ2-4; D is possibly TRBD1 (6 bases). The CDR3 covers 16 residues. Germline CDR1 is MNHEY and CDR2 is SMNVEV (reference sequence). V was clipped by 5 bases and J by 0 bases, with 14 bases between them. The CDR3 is CASSPREGGAKNIQYF. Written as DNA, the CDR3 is TGTGCCAGCAGTCCCAGGGAAGGGGGAGCCAAAAACATTCAGTACTTC.

DNA for the CDR3: TGTGCCAGCAGCATAAACCGGGGTCACGAGCAGTACTTC. It codes for CASSINRGHEQYF. The chain has TRBV7-8 and TRBJ2-7; TRBD2 is a possible D gene (5 bases). The V gene lost 5 bases and the J gene lost 5 bases, with 13 bases spanning the gap. The CDR3 runs to 13 residues. The germline V gene has CDR1 SGHVS and CDR2 FQNEAQ.

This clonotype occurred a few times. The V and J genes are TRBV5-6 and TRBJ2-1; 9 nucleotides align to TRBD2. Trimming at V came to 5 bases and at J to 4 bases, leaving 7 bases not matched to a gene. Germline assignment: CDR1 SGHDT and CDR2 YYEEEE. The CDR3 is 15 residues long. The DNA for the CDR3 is TGTGCCAGCAGTATTAGCGGGGGCTTTTACAATGAGCAGTTCTTC. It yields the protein CASSISGGFYNEQFF.

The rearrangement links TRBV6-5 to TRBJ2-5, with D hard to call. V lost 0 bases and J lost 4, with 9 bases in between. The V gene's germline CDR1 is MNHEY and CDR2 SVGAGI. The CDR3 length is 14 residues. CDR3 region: CASSYSGYPETQYF. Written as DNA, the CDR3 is TGTGCCAGCAGTTACTCAGGGTATCCAGAGACCCAGTACTTC.

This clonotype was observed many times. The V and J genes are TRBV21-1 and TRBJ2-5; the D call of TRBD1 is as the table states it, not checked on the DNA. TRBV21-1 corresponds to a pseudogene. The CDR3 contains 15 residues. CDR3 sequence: CATVWGTPRFWTQYF. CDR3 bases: TGTGCCACCGTGTGGGGAACCCCCCGATTCTGGACCCAGTACTTC.

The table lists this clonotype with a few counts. CDR3 residues: CASAPGANVLTF. The CDR3 DNA reads TGTGCCAGCGCACCTGGGGCCAACGTCCTGACTTTC. The rearrangement joins TRBV7-9 to TRBJ2-6, with D hard to call. Trimming removed 8 bases at V and 2 bases at J, with 4 bases between. The CDR3 sequence is 12 residues long. Germline V CDR1 and CDR2: SEHNR, FQNEAQ (reference sequence).

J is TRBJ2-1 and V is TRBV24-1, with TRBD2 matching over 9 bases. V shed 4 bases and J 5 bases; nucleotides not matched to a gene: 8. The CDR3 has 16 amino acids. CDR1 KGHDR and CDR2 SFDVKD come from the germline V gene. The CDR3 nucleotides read TGTGCCACCAGTGACACGAGACTAGCGGACCACAATGAGCAGTTCTTC. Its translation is CATSDTRLADHNEQFF.

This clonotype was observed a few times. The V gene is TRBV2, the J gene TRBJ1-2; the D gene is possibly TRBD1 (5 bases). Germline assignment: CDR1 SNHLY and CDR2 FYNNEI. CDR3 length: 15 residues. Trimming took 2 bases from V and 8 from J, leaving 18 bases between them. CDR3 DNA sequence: TGTGCCAGCAGTGAAATAGACAGCTTAAGTCTCGGCTACACCTTC. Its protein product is CASSEIDSLSLGYTF.

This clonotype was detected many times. CDR3 amino acids: CASSPPKTSGRSNEQFF. The CDR3 region has the DNA TGTGCCAGCAGCCCTCCAAAGACTAGCGGGAGAAGCAATGAGCAGTTCTTC. V gene TRBV7-9 combines with J gene TRBJ2-1, with 12 bases that match TRBD2. There are 17 residues in the CDR3. Looked up from germline, CDR1 is SEHNR and CDR2 is FQNEAQ (reference sequence). Trimming at V came to 5 bases and at J to 6 bases, leaving 11 bases not matched to a gene.

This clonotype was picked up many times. DNA for the CDR3: TGTGCCAGCAGCCAAGATCTTGGACAGGGAGGAACCTACGAGCAGTACTTC. Translating gives CASSQDLGQGGTYEQYF. The chain uses TRBV4-2 and TRBJ2-7, with 8 bases fitting TRBD1. Looked up from germline, CDR1 is LGHNA and CDR2 is YNFKEQ. The V gene end was trimmed by 0 bases and the J gene end by 2 bases; junction bases not matched to a gene: 9. The CDR3 is 17 residues long.

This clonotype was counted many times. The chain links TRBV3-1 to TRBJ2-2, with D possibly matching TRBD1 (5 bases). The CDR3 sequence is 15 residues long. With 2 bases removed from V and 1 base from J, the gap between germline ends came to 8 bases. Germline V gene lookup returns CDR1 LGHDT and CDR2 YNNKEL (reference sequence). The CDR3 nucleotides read TGTGCCAGCAGCCAAATAGGGGTGAACACCGGGGAGCTGTTTTTT. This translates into CASSQIGVNTGELFF.

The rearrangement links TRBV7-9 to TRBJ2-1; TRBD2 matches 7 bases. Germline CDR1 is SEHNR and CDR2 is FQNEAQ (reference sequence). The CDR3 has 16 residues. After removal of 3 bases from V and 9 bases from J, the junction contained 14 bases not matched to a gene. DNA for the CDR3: TGTGCCAGCAGCTTGCCTGCGGGAGAAGCAGGCAGTGAGCAGTTCTTC. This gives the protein CASSLPAGEAGSEQFF.

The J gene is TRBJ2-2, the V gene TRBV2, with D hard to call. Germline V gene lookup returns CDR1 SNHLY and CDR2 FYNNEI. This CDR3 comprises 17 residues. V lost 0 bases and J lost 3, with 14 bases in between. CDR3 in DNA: TGTGCCAGCAGTGAAGCGCTCGTACAGCCGGACACCGGGGAGCTGTTTTTT. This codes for CASSEALVQPDTGELFF.

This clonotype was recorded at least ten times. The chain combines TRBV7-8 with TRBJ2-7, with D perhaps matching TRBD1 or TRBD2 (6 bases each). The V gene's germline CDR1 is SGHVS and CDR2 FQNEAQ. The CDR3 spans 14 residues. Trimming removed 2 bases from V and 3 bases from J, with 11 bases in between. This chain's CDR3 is CASSLTRGDYEQYF. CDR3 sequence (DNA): TGTGCCAGCAGCTTAACTAGGGGGGACTACGAGCAGTACTTC.

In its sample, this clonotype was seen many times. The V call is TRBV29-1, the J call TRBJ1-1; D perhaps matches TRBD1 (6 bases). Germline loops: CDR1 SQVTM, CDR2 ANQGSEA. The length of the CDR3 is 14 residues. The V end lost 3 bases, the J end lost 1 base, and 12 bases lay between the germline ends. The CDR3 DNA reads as TGCAGCGTTGATCCTGGACAGAAGAACACTGAAGCTTTCTTT. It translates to CSVDPGQKNTEAFF.

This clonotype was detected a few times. The CDR3 DNA reads as TGTGCCAGCAGGCCTAGCGGGAGTTATGAGCAGTTCTTC. Translation: CASRPSGSYEQFF. The chain links TRBV7-2 to TRBJ2-1, with 10 bases identical to TRBD2. Germline V CDR1 and CDR2: SGHTA, FQGNSA. The length of the CDR3 is 13 residues. Trimming cost V 6 bases and J 8 bases; bases outside gene matches: 4.

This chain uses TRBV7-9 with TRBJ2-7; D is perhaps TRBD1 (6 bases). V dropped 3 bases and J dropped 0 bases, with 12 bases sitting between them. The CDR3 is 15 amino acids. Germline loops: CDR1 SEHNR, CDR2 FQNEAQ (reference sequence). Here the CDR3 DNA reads TGTGCCAGCAGCTTCCTGGACAGTGTCTCCTACGAGCAGTACTTC. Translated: CASSFLDSVSYEQYF. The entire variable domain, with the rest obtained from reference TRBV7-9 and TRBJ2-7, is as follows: DTGVSQNPRHKITKRGQNVTFRCDPISEHNRLYWYRQTLGQGPEFLTYFQNEAQLEKSRLLSDRFSAERPKGSFSTLEIQRTEQGDSAMYLCASSFLDSVSYEQYFGPGTRLTVT.

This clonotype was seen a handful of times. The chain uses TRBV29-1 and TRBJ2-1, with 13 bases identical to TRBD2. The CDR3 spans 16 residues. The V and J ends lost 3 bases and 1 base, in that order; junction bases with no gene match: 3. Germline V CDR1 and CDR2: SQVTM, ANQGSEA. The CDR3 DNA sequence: TGCAGCGTTGAGGGGACTAGCGGGATGTCCTACAATGAGCAGTTCTTC. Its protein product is CSVEGTSGMSYNEQFF.

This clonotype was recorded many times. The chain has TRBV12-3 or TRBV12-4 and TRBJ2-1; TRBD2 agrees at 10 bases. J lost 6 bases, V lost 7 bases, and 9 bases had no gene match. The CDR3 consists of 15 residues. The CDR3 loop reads CASTDGTSVSNEQFF. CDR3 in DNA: TGTGCCAGCACCGACGGGACTAGCGTATCCAATGAGCAGTTCTTC.

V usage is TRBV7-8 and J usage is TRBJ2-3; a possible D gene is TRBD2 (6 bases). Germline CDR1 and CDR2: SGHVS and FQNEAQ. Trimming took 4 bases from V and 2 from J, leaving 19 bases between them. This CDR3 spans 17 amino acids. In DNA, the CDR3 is TGTGCCAGCAGCTCAACCAGGCTTAGCGGTATCACAGATACGCAGTATTTT. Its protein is CASSSTRLSGITDTQYF.

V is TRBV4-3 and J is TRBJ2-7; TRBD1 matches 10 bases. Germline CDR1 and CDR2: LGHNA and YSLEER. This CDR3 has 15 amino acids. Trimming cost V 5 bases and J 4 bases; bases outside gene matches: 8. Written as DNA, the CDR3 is TGCGCCAGCAGCAAGGGACAGGGGAATAGATACGAGCAGTACTTC. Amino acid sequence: CASSKGQGNRYEQYF.

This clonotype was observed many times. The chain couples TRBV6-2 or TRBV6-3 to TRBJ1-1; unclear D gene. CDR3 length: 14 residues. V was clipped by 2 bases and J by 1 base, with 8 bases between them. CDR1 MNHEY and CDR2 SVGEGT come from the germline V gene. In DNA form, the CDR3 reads TGTGCCAGCAGTTACACCGAGGCGAACACTGAAGCTTTCTTT. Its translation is CASSYTEANTEAFF.

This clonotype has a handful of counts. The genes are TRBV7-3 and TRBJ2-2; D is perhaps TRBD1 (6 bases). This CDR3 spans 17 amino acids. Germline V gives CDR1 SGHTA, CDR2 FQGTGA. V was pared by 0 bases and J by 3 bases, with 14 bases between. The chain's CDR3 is CASSLTSWTAHTGELFF. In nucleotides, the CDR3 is TGTGCCAGCAGCTTAACAAGCTGGACAGCTCACACCGGGGAGCTGTTTTTT.

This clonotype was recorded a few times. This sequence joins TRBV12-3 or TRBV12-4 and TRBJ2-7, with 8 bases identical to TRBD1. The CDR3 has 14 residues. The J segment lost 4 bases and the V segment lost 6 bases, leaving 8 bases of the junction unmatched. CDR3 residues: CASSLRTGRYEQYF. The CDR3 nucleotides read TGTGCCAGCAGCCTGAGGACAGGGAGGTACGAGCAGTACTTC.

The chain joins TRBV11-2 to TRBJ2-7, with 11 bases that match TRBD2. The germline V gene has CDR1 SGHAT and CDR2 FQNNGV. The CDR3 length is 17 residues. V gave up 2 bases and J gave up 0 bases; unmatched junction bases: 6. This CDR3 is CASSLIAGGPSSYEQYF. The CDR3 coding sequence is TGTGCCAGCAGCTTAATAGCGGGAGGGCCCAGCTCCTACGAGCAGTACTTC.

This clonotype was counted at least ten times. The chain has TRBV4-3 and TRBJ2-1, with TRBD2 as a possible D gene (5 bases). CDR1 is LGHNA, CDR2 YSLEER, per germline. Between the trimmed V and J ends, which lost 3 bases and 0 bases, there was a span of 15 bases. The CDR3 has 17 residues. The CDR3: CASSQETASYSYNEQFF. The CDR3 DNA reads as TGCGCCAGCAGCCAGGAGACTGCTAGCTACTCCTACAATGAGCAGTTCTTC.

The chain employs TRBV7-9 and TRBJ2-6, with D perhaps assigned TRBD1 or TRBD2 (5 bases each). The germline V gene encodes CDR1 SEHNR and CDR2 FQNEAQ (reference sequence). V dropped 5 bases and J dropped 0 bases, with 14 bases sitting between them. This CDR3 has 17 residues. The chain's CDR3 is CASSPRDGSSGANVLTF. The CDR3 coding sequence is TGTGCCAGCAGCCCGAGGGACGGAAGCTCTGGGGCCAACGTCCTGACTTTC.

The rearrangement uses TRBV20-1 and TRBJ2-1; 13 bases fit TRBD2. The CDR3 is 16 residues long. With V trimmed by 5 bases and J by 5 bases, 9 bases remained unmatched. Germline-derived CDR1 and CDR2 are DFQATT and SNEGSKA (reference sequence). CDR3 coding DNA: TGCAGTGCTCTACTAGCGGGAGGGGATGTGAACAATGAGCAGTTCTTC. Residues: CSALLAGGDVNNEQFF.

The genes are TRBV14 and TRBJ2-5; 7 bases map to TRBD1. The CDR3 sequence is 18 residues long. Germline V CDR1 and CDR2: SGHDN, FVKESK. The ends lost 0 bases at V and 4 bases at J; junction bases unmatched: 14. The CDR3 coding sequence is TGTGCCAGCAGCCAAGACAGCCTCTGGGACAGCGTCTTAGAGACCCAGTACTTC. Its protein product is CASSQDSLWDSVLETQYF.

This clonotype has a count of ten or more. Written as DNA, the CDR3 is TGCGCCAGCAGCCAGACAGTTACCTACGAGCAGTACTTC. Protein product: CASSQTVTYEQYF. The J gene is TRBJ2-7, the V gene TRBV4-3, with a tentative D call TRBD1 (5 bases). CDR1 and CDR2 (germline): LGHNA, YSLEER. Deletions cut 3 bases from V and 2 bases from J, with 8 bases between. This CDR3 is 13 amino acids long.